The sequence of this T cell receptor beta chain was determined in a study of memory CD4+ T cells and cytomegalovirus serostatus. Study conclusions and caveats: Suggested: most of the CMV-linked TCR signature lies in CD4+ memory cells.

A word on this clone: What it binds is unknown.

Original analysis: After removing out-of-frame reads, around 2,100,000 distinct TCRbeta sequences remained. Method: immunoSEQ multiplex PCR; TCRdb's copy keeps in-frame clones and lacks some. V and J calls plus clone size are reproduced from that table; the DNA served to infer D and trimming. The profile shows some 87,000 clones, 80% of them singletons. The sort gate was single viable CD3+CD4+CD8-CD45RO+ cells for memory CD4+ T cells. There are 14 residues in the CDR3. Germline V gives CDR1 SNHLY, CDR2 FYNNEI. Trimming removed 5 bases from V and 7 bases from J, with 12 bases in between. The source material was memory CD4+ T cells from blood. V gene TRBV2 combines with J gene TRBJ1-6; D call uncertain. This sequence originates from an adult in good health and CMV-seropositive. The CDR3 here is CASSPTVNNSPLHF. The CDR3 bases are TGTGCCAGCAGTCCCACCGTGAACAATTCACCCCTCCACTTT. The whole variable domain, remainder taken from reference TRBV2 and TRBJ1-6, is EPEVTQTPSHQVTQMGQEVILRCVPISNHLYFYWYRQILGQKVEFLVSFYNNEISEKSEIFDDQFSVERPDGSNFTLKIRSTKLEDSAMYFCASSPTVNNSPLHFGNGTRLTVT.